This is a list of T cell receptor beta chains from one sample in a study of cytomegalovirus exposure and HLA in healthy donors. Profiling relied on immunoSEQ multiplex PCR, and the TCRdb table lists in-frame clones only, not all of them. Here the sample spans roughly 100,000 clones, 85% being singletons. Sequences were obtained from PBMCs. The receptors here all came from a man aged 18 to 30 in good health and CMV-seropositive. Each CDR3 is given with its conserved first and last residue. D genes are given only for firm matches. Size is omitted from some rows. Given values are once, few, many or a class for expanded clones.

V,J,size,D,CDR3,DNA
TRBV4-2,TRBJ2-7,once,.,CASSQGERDEQYF,TGTGCCAGCAGCCAAGGGGAGAGAGACGAGCAGTACTTC
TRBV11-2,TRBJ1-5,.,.,CASSRTGQPDQPQHF,TGTGCCAGCAGCCGAACCGGACAGCCAGATCAGCCCCAGCATTTT
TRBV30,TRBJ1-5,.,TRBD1,CAWSPGQGNQPQHF,TGTGCCTGGAGTCCTGGACAGGGGAATCAGCCCCAGCATTTT
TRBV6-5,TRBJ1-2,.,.,CASSYSGSAGGYTF,TGTGCCAGCAGTTATTCGGGGTCCGCTGGTGGCTACACCTTC
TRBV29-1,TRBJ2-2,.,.,CSVASGSGELFF,TGCAGCGTTGCATCCGGGTCCGGGGAGCTGTTTTTT
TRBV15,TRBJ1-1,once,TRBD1,CATTPGQGNTEAFF,TGTGCCACCACCCCGGGACAGGGAAACACTGAAGCTTTCTTT
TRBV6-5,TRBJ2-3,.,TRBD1,CASSPGTEELDTQYF,TGTGCCAGCAGTCCCGGGACAGAGGAATTGGATACGCAGTATTTT
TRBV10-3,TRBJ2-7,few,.,CAISDRDRTYEQYF,TGTGCCATCAGTGATCGAGACAGGACATACGAGCAGTACTTC
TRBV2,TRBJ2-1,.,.,CASARVNEQFF,TGTGCCAGCGCACGGGTCAATGAGCAGTTCTTC
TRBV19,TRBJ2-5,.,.,CASSGTVKETQYF,TGTGCCAGTAGTGGCACAGTCAAGGAGACCCAGTACTTC
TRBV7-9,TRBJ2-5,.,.,CASSLEQGGETQYF,TGTGCCAGCAGCTTAGAACAGGGAGGGGAGACCCAGTACTTC
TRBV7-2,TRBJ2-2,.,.,CASSLLQGTGELFF,TGTGCCAGCAGCTTATTACAGGGTACCGGGGAGCTGTTTTTT
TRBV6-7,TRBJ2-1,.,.,CASTYWEDTRPRYNEQFF,TGTGCCAGCACCTACTGGGAGGATACCCGTCCGCGATACAATGAGCAGTTCTTC
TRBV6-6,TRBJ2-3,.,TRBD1,CASSYRDRGMGTQYF,TGTGCCAGCAGTTACCGGGACAGGGGGATGGGTACGCAGTATTTT
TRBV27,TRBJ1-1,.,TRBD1,CASSLGQDTEAFF,TGTGCCAGCAGTTTAGGACAGGACACTGAAGCTTTCTTT
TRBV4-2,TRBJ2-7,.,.,CASSLFGQQTYEQYF,TGTGCCAGCAGCTTGTTCGGACAGCAAACCTACGAGCAGTACTTC
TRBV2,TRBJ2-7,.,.,CASEQGISYEQYF,TGTGCCAGCGAACAGGGTATCTCCTACGAGCAGTACTTC
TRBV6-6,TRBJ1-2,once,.,CASSYGQNYGYTF,TGTGCCAGCAGTTATGGACAGAACTATGGCTACACCTTC
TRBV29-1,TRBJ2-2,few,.,CSVQSGTGELFF,TGCAGCGTTCAGTCCGGGACCGGGGAGCTGTTTTTT
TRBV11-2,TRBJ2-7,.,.,CASSLGGLAYEQYF,TGTGCCAGCAGCTTGGGGGGGCTTGCCTACGAGCAGTACTTC
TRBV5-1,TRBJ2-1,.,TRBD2,CASSLGLAGDDEQFF,TGCGCCAGCAGCTTGGGGCTAGCGGGAGATGATGAGCAGTTCTTC
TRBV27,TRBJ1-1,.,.,CASSLSPGDIMNTEAFF,TGTGCCAGCAGTTTATCACCAGGGGACATCATGAACACTGAAGCTTTCTTT
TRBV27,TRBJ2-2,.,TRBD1,CAPRQGWNTGELFF,TGTGCCCCCCGACAGGGTTGGAACACCGGGGAGCTGTTTTTT
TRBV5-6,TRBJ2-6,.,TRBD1,CASSAGTGRSGANVLTF,TGTGCCAGCAGCGCAGGGACAGGGAGGTCTGGGGCCAACGTCCTGACTTTC
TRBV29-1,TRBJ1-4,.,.,CSVRGTGTNEKLFF,TGCAGCGTCAGGGGAACAGGGACTAATGAAAAACTGTTTTTT
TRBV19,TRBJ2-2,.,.,CASSPTGNTGELFF,TGTGCCAGTAGTCCGACAGGAAACACCGGGGAGCTGTTTTTT
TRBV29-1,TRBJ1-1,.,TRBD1,CSVGGTGGVAEAFF,TGCAGCGTTGGGGGGACAGGCGGGGTCGCTGAAGCTTTCTTT
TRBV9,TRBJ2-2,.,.,CASSVGGTANTGELFF,TGTGCCAGCAGCGTAGGTGGGACTGCGAACACCGGGGAGCTGTTTTTT
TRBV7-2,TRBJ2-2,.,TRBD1,CATAGQGYTGELFF,TGTGCCACCGCGGGACAGGGGTACACCGGGGAGCTGTTTTTT
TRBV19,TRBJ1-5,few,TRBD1,CASSRPLQGGPWQQPQHF,TGTGCCAGTAGCCGCCCGCTACAGGGGGGCCCCTGGCAACAGCCCCAGCATTTT
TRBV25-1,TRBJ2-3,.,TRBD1,CASSESWTGRTDTQYF,TGTGCCAGCAGTGAATCGTGGACAGGGAGGACAGATACGCAGTATTTT
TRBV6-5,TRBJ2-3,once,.,CASSYSTGGDTQYF,TGTGCCAGCAGTTACTCGACGGGTGGGGATACGCAGTATTTT
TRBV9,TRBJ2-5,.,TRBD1,CASSATGLETQYF,TGTGCCAGCAGCGCGACAGGGTTGGAGACCCAGTACTTC
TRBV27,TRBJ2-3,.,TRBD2,CASSLVGLGADTQYF,TGTGCCAGCAGTTTAGTGGGACTAGGCGCAGATACGCAGTATTTT
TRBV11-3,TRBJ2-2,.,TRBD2,CASSSWAGDEGGELFF,TGTGCCAGCAGCTCATGGGCGGGGGATGAGGGCGGGGAGCTGTTTTTT
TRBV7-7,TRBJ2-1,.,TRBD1,CASSPGQHNEQFF,TGTGCCAGCAGCCCGGGACAGCACAATGAGCAGTTCTTC
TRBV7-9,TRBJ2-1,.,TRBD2,CASSRGLAGVSDEQFF,TGTGCCAGCAGCCGGGGACTAGCGGGAGTCTCAGATGAGCAGTTCTTC
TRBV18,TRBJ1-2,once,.,CASSPFSKLGNYGYTF,TGTGCCAGCTCACCATTTTCGAAACTAGGAAACTATGGCTACACCTTC
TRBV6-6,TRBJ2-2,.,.,CASSLRRGDTGELFF,TGTGCCAGCAGTCTACGGAGGGGTGACACCGGGGAGCTGTTTTTT
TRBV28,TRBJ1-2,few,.,CASTTVKYGYTF,TGTGCCAGCACCACGGTTAAATATGGCTACACCTTC
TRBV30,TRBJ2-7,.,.,CAWTPAGREQYF,TGTGCCTGGACTCCAGCAGGGCGCGAGCAGTACTTC
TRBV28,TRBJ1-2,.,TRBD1,CASSSGQGGGYTF,TGTGCCAGCAGTTCCGGACAGGGCGGTGGCTACACCTTC
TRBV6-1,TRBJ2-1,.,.,CASSVERATYNEQFF,TGTGCCAGCAGTGTAGAGCGGGCCACCTACAATGAGCAGTTCTTC
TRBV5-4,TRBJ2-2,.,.,CASSLTGSYTGELFF,TGTGCCAGCAGCTTGACAGGGAGTTACACCGGGGAGCTGTTTTTT
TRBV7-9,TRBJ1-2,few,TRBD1,CASSRTGGDYGYTF,TGTGCCAGCAGCCGGACAGGGGGGGACTATGGCTACACCTTC
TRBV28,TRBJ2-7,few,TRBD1,CASSLSQGASGEQYF,TGTGCCAGCAGTTTATCACAGGGGGCCAGCGGCGAGCAGTACTTC
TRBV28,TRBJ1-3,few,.,CASSFRRGREGNTIYF,TGTGCCAGCAGTTTCCGACGGGGGAGGGAAGGAAACACCATATATTTT
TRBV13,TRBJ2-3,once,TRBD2,CASSLVGGRESTDTQYF,TGTGCCAGCAGCTTAGTGGGCGGGAGGGAGAGCACAGATACGCAGTATTTT
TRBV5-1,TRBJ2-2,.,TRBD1,CASSRRTGINTGELFF,TGCGCCAGCAGCCGCCGGACAGGGATCAACACCGGGGAGCTGTTTTTT
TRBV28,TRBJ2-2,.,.,CASSQAGELFF,TGTGCCAGCAGCCAGGCCGGGGAGCTGTTTTTT
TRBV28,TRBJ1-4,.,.,CASSFYYRGKNEKLFF,TGTGCCAGCAGTTTTTATTATAGGGGGAAAAATGAAAAACTGTTTTTT
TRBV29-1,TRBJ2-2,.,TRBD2,CSVGLAGSKGNTGELFF,TGCAGCGTCGGACTAGCGGGATCAAAAGGGAACACCGGGGAGCTGTTTTTT
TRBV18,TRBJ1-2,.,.,CASSLGLSYGYTF,TGTGCCAGCTCCCTCGGTCTATCCTATGGCTACACCTTC